This TCR beta chain originates from a study of Ad26.COV2.S vaccination and SARS-CoV-2 variants. Study information: The donor belonged to the COV1001 Ad26.COV2.S trial arm. Broader study findings: Among vaccine recipients, spike-specific TCR breadth exceeded that of placebo recipients. Substantial response breadth was reportedly seen for spike-specific CD8+ and CD4+ T cells after vaccination.

Documented treatment: some 20 received Ad26.COV2.S at low or high dose, single or two shots; several received placebo; per-sample allocation not given. Material that was analyzed had been drawn on day 63 after the first vaccine or placebo injection. Clones were read by immunoSEQ multiplex PCR, and TCRdb kept only the in-frame ones, dropping some. The sample has some 290,000 clones; 70% to 90% are singletons. With regard to this clone: No antigen is known for it.

Germline CDR1 KGHSH, CDR2 LQKENI. Between the trimmed V and J ends, which lost 2 bases and 3 bases, there was a span of 14 bases. The CDR3 totals 16 residues. The sample consisted of peripheral blood, taken in a trial of Ad26.COV2.S vaccine versus placebo. This sequence originates from a person aged 18 to 59 who received the Ad26.COV2.S COVID-19 vaccine or a placebo. The V gene is TRBV18, the J gene TRBJ1-3; D perhaps matches TRBD1 (6 bases). The CDR3 reads CASSPTGPQDGNTIYF. The CDR3 bases are TGTGCCAGCTCACCAACAGGGCCTCAGGATGGAAACACCATATATTTT.